This T cell receptor beta chain derives from a study of T cells after yellow fever vaccination. The junction had 2 bases not matched to a gene; V was cut back by 6 bases and J by 5 bases. The CDR3 is made up of 14 amino acids. This clonotype was recorded a few times. Each CDR3 protein is one row after TCRdb ran MiXCR on the 5' RACE reads. This table holds 96,000 or so distinct CDR3 sequences, 8.9% found once. The receptor was isolated from a man between 18 and 35 years old who received the YFV17D yellow fever vaccine. This chain links TRBV12-3 or TRBV12-4 with TRBJ1-4; 11 bases align to TRBD1. The sequenced sample was CD8+ T cells not binding an NS4B(214-222) dextramer, sorted from PBMCs, obtained roughly 14 days after the first yellow fever vaccination. CDR3 sequence (DNA): TGTGCCAGCAGATGGACAGGGGGCAATGAAAAACTGTTTTTT. Protein: CASRWTGGNEKLFF.